A single T cell receptor beta chain is shown here with its context. Its cognate antigen has yet to be identified. Base qualities are not recorded, but no much larger clone differs from it by a single base. High-throughput TCR beta sequencing profiled peripheral blood CD8+ and CD4+ T cells from healthy donors, Susac syndrome patients and multiple sclerosis patients. Healthy donors were age- and sex-matched controls. Bulk CD8+ and CD4+ T cells were purified magnetically by negative isolation, whereas CD8+ TEMRA cells were enriched by FACS. Blood was collected in EDTA tubes and processed within 24 hours, with PBMCs isolated through density gradient centrifugation. PBMCs intended for TCR sequencing were cryopreserved in liquid nitrogen and were subsequently thawed in a 37 degrees C water bath. Purity of sorted or isolated CD4+, CD8+ and CD8+ TEMRA cells was at least 90%. These data come from a study of CD8 T cells in Susac syndrome (dated by TCRdb to the late 2010s). With regard to the full study: The study used repertoire sequencing to test whether antigen drove CD8+ T cell activation and differentiation in Susac syndrome. Clonality of the CD8+ T cell repertoire was compared between over 10 healthy donors, roughly 14 Susac syndrome patients and roughly 16 multiple sclerosis patients.

Overall study outcomes, separate from this receptor: The number of individuals in the TCR sequencing and HLA analysis was acknowledged as relatively small.

Counted from cysteine to phenylalanine, this CDR3 has 13 amino acids. CDR3 DNA only is kept here, 39 bases in frame from base 1. The germline ends are 9 bases apart after V is trimmed by 4 bases and J by 5 bases. The CDR1 and CDR2 encoded by the germline V gene are SGHVS and FQNEAQ. RNA was extracted using the RNeasy kit, and 0.5 to 1 microgram was reverse transcribed with random hexamers. The immunoSEQ multiplex PCR assay, covering 54 Vbeta and 13 Jbeta segments, was used to amplify TCR beta CDR3 regions. PCR amplification bias was corrected by using a synthetic template baseline for primer optimization and computational correction. Turning to the authors' computational methods: Reads were annotated to V, D and J genes per IMGT and analyzed with immunoSEQ Analyzer, keeping only productive sequences. Clonality was calculated as one minus the Shannon entropy normalized by log2 of the number of productive unique sequences. Public and private clones were assessed among the 100 most prevalent clones of each patient and control. Clones were defined as Susac-specific when absent from the healthy and MS cohorts, from about 970 published viral clones and from other ImmuneACCESS disease sequences. TCRdb reanalyzed the raw reads on its own, using fastp at Q25 for trimming and MiXCR for clone calling, and kept in-frame beta chains. Rows with one shared CDR3 protein collapse into an entry with the most common genes and DNA. V and J calls and clone size were set by TCRdb, not the authors. The sample table contains more than 130,000 distinct CDR3 sequences; only one count was recorded for about 94% of them. Over 0.25% of the sample rests with the top ten.

Recombination joined TRBV7-8 with TRBJ2-1; the D gene remains uncertain. This sequence was found in a human donor in good health. Sequences were obtained from CD8+ T cells from PBMCs. The DNA sequence is as follows: TGTGCCAGCAGCTCGTTCTTTGACAATGAGCAGTTCTTC. It specifies CASSSFFDNEQFF.